This note documents a single T cell receptor (beta chain) sequence. Its antigen is currently unknown. Vbeta (60) and Jbeta (13) primers were used in the PCR. In the original analysis: An analysis performed later counted about 80 million unique TCR beta chains (approximately 10 million of them shared). This table comes from immunoSEQ multiplex PCR, and its TCRdb copy is limited to in-frame clones, with some not included. For V, J and clone size, that table is used; D and trimming come from the DNA. The sample holds about 140,000 clones, 80% seen once. The data stem from a study of cytomegalovirus exposure and HLA in healthy donors. V dropped 6 bases and J dropped 8; count of bases not matched to a gene: 7. The germline gives CDR1 MNHEY, CDR2 SVGAGI. This CDR3 is 14 amino acids long. General observations from the study: A list of roughly 160 TCR beta chains associated with cytomegalovirus was given. Later analysis associated a missense DCLRE1C variant with TCR beta V- and J-gene trimming.

Input material: PBMCs. The receptor was isolated from a female donor in good health and CMV-seronegative. The chain joins TRBV6-5 to TRBJ2-1; 10 nucleotides line up with TRBD2. CDR3 protein: CASRPAGGFDEQFF. The CDR3 nucleotides are TGTGCCAGCAGGCCAGCGGGAGGGTTCGATGAGCAGTTCTTC.